The rows below give T cell receptor beta chains drawn from one sample of a study of blood T cell repertoires in COVID-19. Here immunoSEQ multiplex PCR was the method, and the copy in TCRdb shows in-frame clones only, minus some. This sample has 90,000 to 120,000 clones, with roughly 80% found just once. Sequenced material: peripheral blood. All receptors come from a man between 65 and 80 years old with active or convalescent COVID-19. Each CDR3 is given with its conserved first and last residue. The D gene is left open where the match is weak. Where a row states a size, it is once, few, many or the class of an expanded clone; other rows omit it.

j_call,d_call,v_call,clone_size,cdr3_aa,cdr3_nt
TRBJ1-5,-,TRBV27,few,CASSLAGVNQPQHF,TGTGCCAGCAGTTTAGCAGGGGTCAATCAGCCCCAGCATTTT
TRBJ1-2,-,TRBV27,-,CASSSYVTGGYTF,TGTGCCAGCAGTTCGTACGTCACGGGAGGCTACACCTTC
TRBJ2-5,TRBD2,TRBV7-3,-,CASSLGLAGEETQYF,TGTGCCAGCAGCTTAGGACTAGCGGGAGAAGAGACCCAGTACTTC
TRBJ2-5,TRBD1,TRBV5-1,-,CASSWDRGPQETQYF,TGCGCCAGCAGCTGGGACAGGGGGCCCCAAGAGACCCAGTACTTC
TRBJ1-5,-,TRBV7-6,-,CASSLSGYSNQPQHF,TGTGCCAGCAGCTTATCCGGTTATAGCAATCAGCCCCAGCATTTT
TRBJ2-3,-,TRBV5-1,once,CASSLEGSSDTQYF,TGCGCCAGCAGCTTGGAAGGTAGCAGCGATACGCAGTATTTT
TRBJ2-1,TRBD2,TRBV28,-,CASIIGGSSYNEQFF,TGTGCCAGCATTATAGGCGGGAGCTCCTACAATGAGCAGTTCTTC
TRBJ2-1,TRBD2,TRBV2,once,CASVWTSGINEQFF,TGTGCCAGCGTCTGGACTAGCGGGATCAATGAGCAGTTCTTC
TRBJ2-1,TRBD2,TRBV19,-,CASSMGLAGGDEQFF,TGTGCCAGTAGTATGGGGCTAGCGGGAGGAGATGAGCAGTTCTTC
TRBJ1-1,-,TRBV19,-,CASSIRGRGDTEAFF,TGTGCCAGTAGTATTAGAGGGCGAGGAGACACTGAAGCTTTCTTT